This TCR beta chain was profiled in a study of blood T cells in healthy people across ages. This clonotype has more than one count but fewer than ten. J lost 4 bases, V lost 0 bases, and 9 bases had no gene match. This CDR3 region has 16 residues. Germline V CDR1 and CDR2: DFQATT, SNEGSKA (reference sequence). Using a J-beta primer mix together with a sample-barcoded 5' primer, a second PCR was run for about 6 to 12 cycles. TCRdb re-called the 5' RACE reads through MiXCR, storing one row per CDR3 protein. Of some 1.5 million distinct CDR3 sequences in the sample, 28% were seen once. The receptor was isolated from a young woman in good health. This chain connects TRBV20-1 to TRBJ1-2; 9 nucleotides line up with TRBD1. The sample consisted of blood. CDR3 protein: CSARDFEGQGPYGYTF. CDR3 DNA sequence: TGCAGTGCTAGAGATTTCGAGGGACAGGGTCCCTATGGCTACACCTTC.